This record covers a single T cell receptor (beta chain). Only one count was recorded for this clone. Its target antigen remains unknown. Base qualities were left out, and no much larger clone turns up one base away. Using the deep immunoSEQ assay, multiplex PCR amplified TCR CDR3 regions from genomic DNA. For each cell subset, the extracted genomic DNA was distributed evenly across all wells of several immunoSEQ 96-well plates, and each plate served as one replicate. Each replicate PCR for unsorted PBMC received 300 to 350 ng genomic DNA, equal to about 30,000 T cell genomes. Genomic DNA from unsorted PBMC was sequenced over ten immunoSEQ deep assay plates. Purified libraries were measured with a Qubit 3.0 fluorometer, size-checked on a Bioanalyzer 2100, and measured again with the KAPA Library Quantification kit. A separate single-read 150-cycle Illumina NextSeq 550 flow cell was used to sequence each immunoSEQ 96-well plate. Concerning the study's data processing: Because the immunoSEQ output included only junctional sequences and no quality scores, the filtering could not be the same as the filtering used for full-length reads. To assign V/J genes and CDR3, sequences were annotated against IMGT germline references using PyIR, a Python wrapper for IgBLAST v1.9. Reads with weak V/J assignments (E-value above 1e-6), missing CDR3, stop codons, out-of-frame junctions, or ambiguous translated residues were removed. V3J clonotypes were defined as sequences sharing an identical inferred V gene, J gene, and CDR3 amino acid sequence. To compute the percentage overlap between repertoires, the number of shared unique clonotypes was divided by the size of the smaller repertoire. Repertoire richness was assessed with RTK rarefaction, the Chao1 estimator, and Recon v2.1 estimates of unobserved clonotypes. TCRdb limited this immuneACCESS table to in-frame rearrangements with V and J called. A share of clones is missing; checked studies link under half to unresolved V genes, and the rest is unexplained. That table is the source of V, J and clone size, and D and trimming were worked out from the DNA. The sample table contains around 510,000 clones; only one count was recorded for about 80% of them. The ten largest make up around 11% of the sample.

This specimen belongs to a study of shared clonotypes between healthy human individuals (dated by TCRdb to the early 2020s). Turning to the overall study: A few men and two women, aged 18 to 49 years, made up the cohort. Between about 0.94 and 8.9 billion PBMCs per donor were obtained by leukapheresis. To increase sequencing depth and limit assay-specific biases, TCR repertoire library preparation and sequencing were carried out by different laboratories using diverse techniques. To estimate repertoire size and how much clonotype sharing occurs between individuals, the study deeply sequenced the blood TCR repertoires of about five healthy adults.

The full study reports these points: Based on pairwise subsampling, the degree of clonotype sharing among donors was expected to be affected by sequencing depth. Because the study included a small number of donors, the genetic and exposure-history diversity represented was limited. Sampling was restricted to blood, and TCR repertoires in tissue are likely to differ from TCR repertoires in blood.

The donors were healthy, HIV-negative adults who had no recently reported acute infections or vaccinations. Every donor was a Caucasian adult living in Nashville, Tennessee, USA. For unsorted samples, some 90 million PBMCs were counted, and genomic DNA was extracted using the QIAamp DNA Blood Mini kit. Blood was obtained by leukapheresis, after which PBMCs were separated by Ficoll-Histopaque density gradient centrifugation and cryopreserved in liquid nitrogen vapor phase. Reading from cysteine to phenylalanine, the CDR3 counts 14 amino acids. Solely the CDR3 DNA is kept, with 42 bases framed from the first base. CDR1 SQVTM and CDR2 ANQGSEA were looked up in the germline V gene. Trimmed from V: 2 bases; trimmed from J: 8 bases; junction bases lacking a gene match: 7.

This receptor chain uses TRBV29-1 and TRBJ2-1, and 9 bases in between align with TRBD2. What was sequenced was PBMCs. The sequence was obtained from a woman aged 35 to 49 in good health. Some clones in this sample may be carry-over from other donors' samples. The CDR3 in this case is CSVERSGSVDEQFF. The DNA reads as follows: TGCAGCGTTGAACGTAGCGGGAGTGTCGATGAGCAGTTCTTC.